This is a list of T cell receptor beta chains from one sample in a study of radiotherapy plus CTLA-4 blockade in lung cancer. Sequenced by immunoSEQ multiplex PCR; TCRdb stores in-frame clones only, minus some. The repertoire holds around 110,000 clones, with 81% as singletons. The input for sequencing was peripheral blood, taken from a patient treated with radiotherapy plus ipilimumab. These receptors were collected from a human donor with non-small cell lung cancer that progressed on radiotherapy plus ipilimumab. Some clones in this sample may be carry-over from other donors' samples. The CDR3 runs from the conserved cysteine through the conserved F or W. The D gene is left open where the match is weak. Clone size is given for some rows only: seen once, a few or many times, or a class if the clone is expanded.

TRBV6-1,few,NA,TRBJ1-5,TGTGCCAGCAGCGGGGCAGGGGCAGGGCAGCCCCAGCATTTT,CASSGAGAGQPQHF
TRBV7-9,NA,NA,TRBJ1-5,TGTGCCAGCAGCCGGGACGAAATTCCGCCCCAGCATTTT,CASSRDEIPPQHF
TRBV7-3,once,NA,TRBJ1-1,TGTGCCAGCAGCTTATATCAAAACACTGAAGCTTTCTTT,CASSLYQNTEAFF
TRBV5-5,NA,NA,TRBJ1-2,TGTGCCAGCAGCTTGGAAGGCAGCTATCAAGCTAACTATGGCTACACCTTC,CASSLEGSYQANYGYTF
TRBV27,NA,TRBD1,TRBJ1-4,TGTGCCAGCAGTTTCCAAAGGGACAGGGCGGGAAATGAAAAACTGTTTTTT,CASSFQRDRAGNEKLFF
TRBV4-2,NA,NA,TRBJ1-6,TGTGCCAGCAGCCAACCGACAGTAAGGGCCCTCCACTTT,CASSQPTVRALHF
TRBV19,NA,TRBD1,TRBJ2-2,TGTGCCAGTAGTATAGATCGCCCCGGACAGGGGGGAACCGGGGAGCTGTTTTTT,CASSIDRPGQGGTGELFF
TRBV2,NA,NA,TRBJ1-1,TGTGCCAGCAGTGAGCGGGGGGACACTGAAGCTTTCTTT,CASSERGDTEAFF
TRBV9,NA,NA,TRBJ1-1,TGTGCCAGCAGCGTAGGGGACATTTCTGAAGCTTTCTTT,CASSVGDISEAFF
TRBV25-1,NA,NA,TRBJ2-5,TGTGCCAGCGGGTATAGCCGGGAGACCCAGTACTTC,CASGYSRETQYF
TRBV4-3,few,NA,TRBJ2-3,TGCGCCAGCAGCCAAAATAGAGCAGATACGCAGTATTTT,CASSQNRADTQYF
TRBV25-1,NA,NA,TRBJ1-1,TGTGCCAGCAGGGACCGGAGGGGCACTGAAGCTTTCTTT,CASRDRRGTEAFF
TRBV4-2,NA,NA,TRBJ1-2,TGTGCCAGCAGCCAAGTCCCCGCGGCTCCCTATGGCTACACCTTC,CASSQVPAAPYGYTF
TRBV11-2,NA,NA,TRBJ1-2,TGTGCCAGCAGCTTAGTCTCGAGCGGCTACACCTTC,CASSLVSSGYTF
TRBV5-1,NA,NA,TRBJ2-2,TGCGCCAGCACCTCTCGGGCGGGCGACACCGGGGAGCTGTTTTTT,CASTSRAGDTGELFF
TRBV7-2,NA,NA,TRBJ1-2,TGTACCAGCAGCCCCGGGACCTCGTCGCTCTATGGCTACACCTTC,CTSSPGTSSLYGYTF
TRBV7-4,NA,NA,TRBJ1-6,TGTGCCAGCAGCTTAGAGAGAAGCTCCTATAATTCACCCCTCCACTTT,CASSLERSSYNSPLHF
TRBV5-6,NA,TRBD1,TRBJ2-2,TGTGCCAGCAGCTTGGGAGGGGGCGACACCGGGGAGCTGTTTTTT,CASSLGGGDTGELFF
TRBV27,once,TRBD2,TRBJ2-7,TGTGCCAGCAGCAGGGGACTAGCGGGGCCGGAGCAGTACTTC,CASSRGLAGPEQYF
TRBV29-1,NA,NA,TRBJ2-7,TGCAGCGTTCAACCCCGAGGGGGCGAGCAGTACTTC,CSVQPRGGEQYF
TRBV21-1,once,NA,TRBJ1-5,TGTGCCGGCAGGGGAAGGAAGGTTCAGCCCCAGCATTTT,CAGRGRKVQPQHF
TRBV7-2,NA,NA,TRBJ2-1,TGTGCCAGCAGCTTTTACAATGAGCAGTTCTTC,CASSFYNEQFF
TRBV14,NA,NA,TRBJ2-1,TGTGCCAGCAGCTATCGAGAGACAGGGGAGGGGGATGAGCAGTTCTTC,CASSYRETGEGDEQFF
TRBV5-1,NA,NA,TRBJ2-1,TGCGCCAGCAGCTTCCGGGAGACGGCATACAATGAGCAGTTCTTC,CASSFRETAYNEQFF
TRBV5-5,NA,NA,TRBJ2-7,TGTGCCAGCAGCTTGGCGGTGGGAAATAGGTTCTACGAGCAGTACTTC,CASSLAVGNRFYEQYF
TRBV25-1,NA,TRBD1,TRBJ2-1,TGTGCCAGCAGTCCCCTAGGGACAGGGGGCCTTAATGAGCAGTTCTTC,CASSPLGTGGLNEQFF
TRBV6-5,NA,TRBD1,TRBJ2-5,TGTGCCAGCAGTTACTCGGGACAGCCCAAAGAGACCCAGTACTTC,CASSYSGQPKETQYF
TRBV6-5,NA,NA,TRBJ1-3,TGTGCCAGCAGTTACTTAGGGAGCCCTGGAAACACCATATATTTT,CASSYLGSPGNTIYF
TRBV19,NA,TRBD1,TRBJ1-5,TGTGCCAGTAGTATTTGGGCGACAGGGGGCGATCAGCCCCAGCATTTT,CASSIWATGGDQPQHF
TRBV7-9,NA,TRBD2,TRBJ2-1,TGTGCCAGCAGCCCCGGACTAGCGGGGGGGCCGTGGAACAATGAGCAGTTCTTC,CASSPGLAGGPWNNEQFF
TRBV5-1,NA,TRBD1,TRBJ2-2,TGCGCCAGCAGCCGTACCGACAGGGGGTCGAACACCGGGGAGCTGTTTTTT,CASSRTDRGSNTGELFF
TRBV28,once,NA,TRBJ2-3,TGTGCCAGCAGTCTCTCCAGAGATACGCAGTATTTT,CASSLSRDTQYF
TRBV5-1,NA,TRBD2,TRBJ2-5,TGCGCCAGCAGCTTGGCCACTAGCGGGGGGGAGACCCAGTACTTC,CASSLATSGGETQYF
TRBV27,few,NA,TRBJ1-2,TGTGCCAGCAGTTTATCGGTGGCAGGGGCTGTCGGCTACACCTTC,CASSLSVAGAVGYTF
TRBV5-6,NA,NA,TRBJ1-6,TGTGCCAGCAGCTTGTATCAGGGGTACAATTCACCCCTCCACTTT,CASSLYQGYNSPLHF